The 17 T cell receptor beta chains listed next were all sequenced from one sample in a study of OX40 agonist ivuxolimab in advanced cancers. The data were produced by immunoSEQ multiplex PCR, yet TCRdb's version contains in-frame clones alone and is incomplete. This table holds 30,000 to 40,000 clones, approximately 89% found once. This specimen was CD4+ or CD8+ T cells sorted from blood, taken in a trial of the OX40 agonist ivuxolimab. These receptors were taken from an adult with an advanced solid tumor such as melanoma, head and neck, liver or kidney cancer.

The chain links TRBV27 to TRBJ1-5; D is unclear. This CDR3 has 13 amino acids. V was cut by 5 bases and J by 4 bases, with 9 bases left in between. From germline, CDR1 is MNHEY and CDR2 SMNVEV (reference sequence). The CDR3 loop reads CASSVQANQPQHF. In DNA, the CDR3 is TGTGCCAGCAGTGTACAAGCAAATCAGCCCCAGCATTTT.

This clone was detected only once. The J gene is TRBJ2-1, the V gene TRBV27; weak D call: TRBD2 (5 bases). The length of the CDR3 is 17 residues. The ends were cut back, 5 bases at V and 7 bases at J, with 24 bases in the middle. Germline CDR1 reads MNHEY; CDR2 reads SMNVEV (reference sequence). The CDR3 here is CASSAYRTFERANEQFF. CDR3 nucleotide sequence: TGTGCCAGCAGTGCGTATAGGACCTTCGAGAGGGCAAATGAGCAGTTCTTC.

The CDR3 loop is CASSPMRAGELFF. As DNA, the CDR3 is TGTGCCAGCAGCCCCATGAGGGCCGGGGAGCTGTTTTTT. This chain links TRBV28 with TRBJ2-2, with D tentatively TRBD2 (5 bases). The CDR3 covers 13 residues. Trimming cost V 6 bases and J 6 bases, with 11 bases left between them. CDR1 and CDR2 from the germline V gene are MDHEN and SYDVKM.

This chain links TRBV27 with TRBJ1-5; the D gene is possibly TRBD1 (5 bases). The germline CDR1 and CDR2 sequences are MNHEY and SMNVEV (reference sequence). Trimming removed 6 bases at V and 7 bases at J, with 13 bases between. The CDR3 has 13 amino acids. The CDR3 loop reads CASSGAGGQPQHF. The CDR3 DNA is TGTGCCAGCAGCGGGGCCGGGGGACAGCCCCAGCATTTT.

The chain couples TRBV7-9 to TRBJ2-7; 9 positions match TRBD1. In germline, CDR1 is SEHNR, CDR2 FQNEAQ (reference sequence). V shed 1 base and J 6 bases; nucleotides not matched to a gene: 4. The CDR3 has 14 residues. CDR3 region: CASSLGQGVSEQYF. The CDR3 DNA reads as TGTGCCAGCAGCTTAGGACAGGGGGTTTCCGAGCAGTACTTC.

The chain has TRBV5-1 and TRBJ2-3, with 9 bases identical to TRBD2. Germline values: CDR1 SGHRS, CDR2 YFSETQ. V dropped 4 bases and J dropped 2; count of bases not matched to a gene: 14. This CDR3 spans 18 amino acids. This chain's CDR3 is CASSRILLTSGLTDTQYF. Here the CDR3 DNA reads TGCGCCAGCAGCCGTATACTCCTGACTAGCGGCCTCACAGATACGCAGTATTTT.

This rearrangement joins TRBV9 to TRBJ2-5, with 9 bases lining up with TRBD1. CDR1 and CDR2 from the germline V gene are SGDLS and YYNGEE. V lost 2 bases to trimming and J lost 1 base; unmatched junction nucleotides: 6. The CDR3 spans 16 residues. CDR3 sequence: CASSVTGGSPQETQYF. For the CDR3, the DNA is TGTGCCAGCAGCGTGACAGGGGGTTCGCCCCAAGAGACCCAGTACTTC.

The chain employs TRBV5-5 and TRBJ2-3; 8 bases align to TRBD2. This CDR3 comprises 15 residues. The V segment lost 1 base and the J segment 3 bases; nucleotides outside the gene matches: 4. Germline V gene data show CDR1 as SGHKS and CDR2 as YYEKEE (reference sequence). CDR3 sequence: CASSLWIAGTDTQYF. In nucleotides, the CDR3 is TGTGCCAGCAGCTTGTGGATAGCGGGGACAGATACGCAGTATTTT.

The chain has TRBV9 and TRBJ2-1; TRBD2 aligns across 12 bases. The CDR3 loop spans 17 amino acids. V lost 3 bases, J lost 6 bases, and 10 bases stayed unmatched. The germline V gene has CDR1 SGDLS and CDR2 YYNGEE. The CDR3 DNA follows: TGTGCCAGCAGCGACCCTTTCTGGACTAGCGGGATCAATGAGCAGTTCTTC. Protein sequence: CASSDPFWTSGINEQFF.

The chain couples TRBV11-2 to TRBJ2-7; 14 bases line up with TRBD2. J was trimmed by 7 bases and V by 4 bases; bases with no gene match: 6. The CDR3 has 15 residues. Germline V gene lookup returns CDR1 SGHAT and CDR2 FQNNGV. This CDR3 is CASSYGTSGRGEQYF. The CDR3 bases are TGTGCCAGCAGCTACGGGACTAGCGGGAGAGGTGAGCAGTACTTC.

The CDR3 DNA follows: TGTGCCTGGGTTGGGCGGGACAGCTACTCTGGGGCCAACGTCCTGACTTTC. It is translated as CAWVGRDSYSGANVLTF. The chain joins TRBV30 to TRBJ2-6; D may be TRBD1 (7 bases). The CDR3 is 17 amino acids. Germline V gene data show CDR1 as GTSNPN and CDR2 as SVGIG (reference sequence). Trimming removed 5 bases at V and 0 bases at J, with 17 bases between.

The chain carries TRBV7-9 and TRBJ1-2; 7 positions match TRBD1. Losses at the gene ends were 1 base for V and 8 bases for J; bases not matched to a gene: 10. The CDR3 is made up of 15 amino acids. CDR1 SEHNR and CDR2 FQNEAQ come from the germline V gene (reference sequence). The CDR3 here is CASSLGLGQLAGYTF. The CDR3 bases are TGTGCCAGCAGCTTAGGGCTGGGACAGCTTGCCGGCTACACCTTC.

The genes are TRBV19 and TRBJ2-3; no clear D gene. V was pared by 6 bases and J by 4 bases, with 5 bases between. This CDR3 is built from 11 residues. Germline V CDR1 and CDR2: LNHDA, SQIVND (reference sequence). CDR3 region: CASRTSDTQYF. Here the CDR3 DNA reads TGTGCCAGTAGGACATCAGATACGCAGTATTTT. The whole variable domain, remainder taken from reference TRBV19 and TRBJ2-3, is DGGITQSPKYLFRKEGQNVTLSCEQNLNHDAMYWYRQDPGQGLRLIYYSQIVNDFQKGDIAEGYSVSREKKESFPLTVTSAQKNPTAFYLCASRTSDTQYFGPGTRLTVL.

This chain uses TRBV7-2 with TRBJ2-5; TRBD2 aligns across 7 bases. The germline V gene has CDR1 SGHTA and CDR2 FQGNSA. CDR3 size: 16 residues. Losses at the gene ends were 4 bases for V and 1 base for J; bases not matched to a gene: 9. The CDR3 spells CASSSRISGPQETQYF. The DNA for the CDR3 is TGTGCCAGCAGCTCCAGGATTAGCGGGCCCCAAGAGACCCAGTACTTC. Full variable domain (remainder filled in from reference TRBV7-2 and TRBJ2-5): GAGVSQSPSNKVTEKGKDVELRCDPISGHTALYWYRQSLGQGLEFLIYFQGNSAPDKSGLPSDRFSAERTGGSVSTLTIQRTQQEDSAVYLCASSSRISGPQETQYFGPGTRLLVL.

V and J are TRBV2 and TRBJ1-5; D might be TRBD1 (6 bases). V gave up 6 bases and J gave up 0 bases, with 12 bases separating them. Germline V gene sequence: CDR1 SNHLY, CDR2 FYNNEI. This CDR3 has 15 residues. The chain's CDR3 is CASSAGTYSNQPQHF. The CDR3, as DNA: TGTGCCAGCAGCGCCGGGACATATAGCAATCAGCCCCAGCATTTT. Filled out from reference TRBV2 and TRBJ1-5, the complete variable domain reads EPEVTQTPSHQVTQMGQEVILRCVPISNHLYFYWYRQILGQKVEFLVSFYNNEISEKSEIFDDQFSVERPDGSNFTLKIRSTKLEDSAMYFCASSAGTYSNQPQHFGDGTRLSIL.

This rearrangement joins TRBV7-9 to TRBJ2-4; D unresolved. This CDR3 contains 16 residues. Trimming pared 3 bases from V and 0 bases from J, leaving 12 bases between. Germline values: CDR1 SEHNR, CDR2 FQNEAQ (reference sequence). As DNA, the CDR3 is TGTGCCAGCAGCTTCGTCTTCCCCCTAGCCAAAAACATTCAGTACTTC. Translating it yields CASSFVFPLAKNIQYF.

V and J are TRBV7-6 and TRBJ1-2, with 8 bases lining up with TRBD1. Germline V CDR1 and CDR2: SGHVS, FNYEAQ. This CDR3 contains 13 residues. J lost 8 bases, V lost 5 bases, and 7 bases had no gene match. CDR3 DNA: TGTGCCAGCAGCGGACAGGGTGTCAGGGGCTACACCTTC. It translates to CASSGQGVRGYTF.